Each of the 7 T cell receptor beta chains below was sequenced from the same sample in a study of cytomegalovirus exposure and HLA in healthy donors. Repertoires were generated with immunoSEQ multiplex PCR, while TCRdb's copy carries only in-frame clones and drops some. The data show about 160,000 clones, with about 90% seen just once and roughly 4.2% held by the top ten. The material sequenced was PBMCs. These receptors all stem from a young man in good health and CMV-seropositive.

This clone was detected a few times. The CDR3 sequence is CASSEWKGAVYGYTF. Written as DNA, the CDR3 is TGTGCCAGCAGTGAATGGAAGGGGGCTGTCTATGGCTACACCTTC. The chain uses TRBV2 and TRBJ1-2; 7 nucleotides match TRBD1. There are 15 residues in the CDR3. Germline V lookup: CDR1 SNHLY, CDR2 FYNNEI. The J segment lost 4 bases and the V segment lost 2 bases, leaving 7 bases of the junction unmatched.

This clone was picked up one time. The chain carries TRBV29-1 and TRBJ1-3; D is possibly TRBD1 (6 bases). Germline lookup yields CDR1 SQVTM and CDR2 ANQGSEA. This CDR3 has 14 amino acids. V was cut by 4 bases and J by 3 bases, with 13 bases left in between. CDR3 DNA: TGCAGCGTTGGGGATAACAGGGTTGGAAACACCATATATTTT. This translates into CSVGDNRVGNTIYF.

This chain links TRBV2 with TRBJ1-1; 8 bases are shared with TRBD1. The CDR3 covers 17 residues. The V gene's germline CDR1 is SNHLY and CDR2 FYNNEI. V was clipped by 0 bases and J by 1 base; unmatched bases: 7. CDR3 protein: CASSEALTTGANTEAFF. CDR3 nucleotide sequence: TGTGCCAGCAGTGAAGCGTTAACGACAGGGGCGAACACTGAAGCTTTCTTT.

The chain carries TRBV10-2 and TRBJ2-1; 15 bases are a match to TRBD2. This CDR3 has 17 residues. Germline CDR1 and CDR2: WSHSY and SAAADI. J lost 7 bases, V lost 4 bases, and 8 bases had no gene match. In DNA form, the CDR3 reads TGCGCCAGCAGTGGGACTAGCGGGAGGGCCTCGGTGAATGAGCAGTTCTTC. It encodes CASSGTSGRASVNEQFF.

CDR3 sequence: CASSLETAPGNEQFF. The CDR3 region has the DNA TGTGCCAGCAGCTTAGAGACCGCCCCCGGGAATGAGCAGTTCTTC. The gene calls are TRBV11-3 and TRBJ2-1; D uncertain. Germline V gene sequence: CDR1 SGHNT, CDR2 YENEEA. The CDR3 is made up of 15 amino acids. V was cut by 0 bases and J by 7 bases, with 13 bases left in between.

The J gene is TRBJ2-1, the V gene TRBV28, with D unclear. The germline V gene encodes CDR1 MDHEN and CDR2 SYDVKM. This CDR3 contains 14 residues. V gave up 9 bases and J gave up 0 bases, with 12 bases separating them. CDR3 bases: TGTGCCAGTCAAAGCGAGAGCTCCTACAATGAGCAGTTCTTC. It specifies CASQSESSYNEQFF.

The V and J genes are TRBV2 and TRBJ2-3; a possible D gene is TRBD2 (6 bases). V was shortened by 7 bases and J by 6 bases, with 11 bases between the two germline ends. The CDR3 totals 12 residues. Germline V gene lookup returns CDR1 SNHLY and CDR2 FYNNEI. CDR3 protein: CASKLAMDTQYF. CDR3 coding DNA: TGTGCCAGCAAGCTAGCGATGGATACGCAGTATTTT. Filled out from reference TRBV2 and TRBJ2-3, the complete variable domain reads EPEVTQTPSHQVTQMGQEVILRCVPISNHLYFYWYRQILGQKVEFLVSFYNNEISEKSEIFDDQFSVERPDGSNFTLKIRSTKLEDSAMYFCASKLAMDTQYFGPGTRLTVL.